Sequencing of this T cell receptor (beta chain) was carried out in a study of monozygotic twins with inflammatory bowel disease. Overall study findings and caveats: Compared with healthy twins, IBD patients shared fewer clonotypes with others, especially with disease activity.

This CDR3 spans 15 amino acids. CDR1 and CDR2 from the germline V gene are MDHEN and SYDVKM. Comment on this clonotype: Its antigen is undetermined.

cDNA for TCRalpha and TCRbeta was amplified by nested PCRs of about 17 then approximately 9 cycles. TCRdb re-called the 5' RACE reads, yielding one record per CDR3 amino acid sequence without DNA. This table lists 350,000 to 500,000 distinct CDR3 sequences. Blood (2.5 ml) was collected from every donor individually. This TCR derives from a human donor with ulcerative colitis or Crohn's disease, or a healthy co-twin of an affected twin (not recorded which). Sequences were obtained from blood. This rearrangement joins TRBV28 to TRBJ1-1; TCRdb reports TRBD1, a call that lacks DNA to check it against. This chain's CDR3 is CASRNNRVINTEAFF.